Below are 24 T cell receptor beta chains sequenced from a single sample in a study of T cell repertoires in cytomegalovirus infection (dated by TCRdb to the late 2010s). Sequencer: Illumina HiSeq 1500. TCRdb reanalyzed the raw reads on its own, using fastp at Q25 for trimming and MiXCR for clone calling, and kept in-frame beta chains. When rows share a CDR3 protein, they turn into one entry using the most common DNA and genes. Across this sample there are about 530,000 distinct CDR3 sequences, with 26% seen only once. The ten largest clones add up to roughly 13% of the sample. Sequencing was performed on PBMCs. The source of these receptors is a human donor in good health (CMV status not recorded). Some clones in this sample may be carry-over from other donors' samples.

V and J are TRBV13 and TRBJ1-2; D remains ambiguous. In germline, CDR1 is PRHDT, CDR2 FYEKMQ (reference sequence). This CDR3 has 13 amino acids. Trimming stripped 5 bases from V and 2 bases from J, with 9 bases between. Here the CDR3 reads CASSQTSNYGYTF. CDR3 in DNA: TGTGCCAGCAGCCAGACCAGCAACTATGGCTACACCTTC.

A word on this clonotype: A junction boundary mismatches the germline segment, possibly from a read error. The V gene is TRBV4-1, the J gene TRBJ2-1; TRBD2 aligns across 8 bases. The CDR3 is 16 residues long. Germline loops: CDR1 MGHRA, CDR2 YSYEKL. The CDR3 reads CTSSLGAGGGWDEQFF. For the CDR3, the DNA is TGCACCAGCAGCCTTGGGGCGGGAGGAGGGTGGGATGAGCAGTTCTTC.

The V and J genes are TRBV3-1 and TRBJ2-1, with TRBD1 identical over 9 bases. The CDR3 loop spans 20 amino acids. CDR1 LGHDT and CDR2 YNNKEL come from the germline V gene (reference sequence). With 3 bases clipped from V and 8 bases from J, the junction kept 23 bases outside the gene matches. The CDR3 DNA reads as TGTGCCAGCAGCCACGGACCCGGGACCGGGACAGGGCGTTTTTTGGATGAGCAGTTCTTC. Encoded protein: CASSHGPGTGTGRFLDEQFF.

This chain joins TRBV27 and TRBJ2-2, with no clear D. The CDR3 has 16 residues. The V and J ends lost 1 base and 6 bases respectively, with 15 bases between them. The germline V gene encodes CDR1 MNHEY and CDR2 SMNVEV (reference sequence). The CDR3 spells CASSLLSVYSSGELFF. Written as DNA, the CDR3 is TGTGCCAGCAGTTTATTGAGCGTATATTCATCCGGGGAGCTGTTTTTT.

This clonotype showed up many times. The chain couples TRBV7-8 to TRBJ1-5; D is perhaps TRBD1 (5 bases). This CDR3 is 17 amino acids long. Germline V gene sequence: CDR1 SGHVS, CDR2 FQNEAQ. Trimming removed 6 bases from V and 2 bases from J, with 20 bases in between. The CDR3 loop reads CASSYSLGRGGNQPQHF. The DNA of the CDR3 is TGTGCCAGCAGTTACTCCCTGGGAAGGGGAGGCAATCAGCCCCAGCATTTT.

This chain connects TRBV14 to TRBJ1-2; D might be TRBD1 (5 bases). The V gene's germline CDR1 is SGHDN and CDR2 FVKESK. The CDR3 sequence is 15 residues long. The V gene lost 4 bases and the J gene lost 3 bases, with 15 bases spanning the gap. The CDR3 DNA sequence: TGTGCCAGCAGCCTCCGGGACGGCGTTTACTATGGCTACACCTTC. Encoded protein: CASSLRDGVYYGYTF.

This clonotype was seen at least ten times. The gene calls are TRBV7-8 and TRBJ2-7; 8 nucleotides match TRBD1. The CDR3 extends over 14 amino acids. V lost 1 base, J lost 3 bases, and 2 bases stayed unmatched. Germline V gives CDR1 SGHVS, CDR2 FQNEAQ. The DNA for the CDR3 is TGTGCCAGCAGCTTAGTGGACAGGGTCTACGAGCAGTACTTC. It is translated as CASSLVDRVYEQYF.

This clonotype has more than one count but fewer than ten. The chain couples TRBV19 to TRBJ2-7; 8 bases match TRBD1. J was trimmed by 4 bases and V by 3 bases; bases with no gene match: 2. Looked up from germline, CDR1 is LNHDA and CDR2 is SQIVND (reference sequence). The CDR3 has 13 amino acids. The CDR3 DNA follows: TGTGCCAGTAGTATGGGGACAGGTTACGAGCAGTACGTC. As protein: CASSMGTGYEQYV.

This clonotype was recorded once. The chain couples TRBV19 to TRBJ2-2, with D perhaps being TRBD1 or TRBD2 (5 bases each). The length of the CDR3 is 15 residues. CDR1 and CDR2 from the germline V gene are LNHDA and SQIVND (reference sequence). The germline V and J ends were trimmed by 3 bases and 6 bases, with 14 bases remaining between them. As DNA, the CDR3 is TGTGCCAGTAGTATCCAGGGTCTGGGAGCCGGGGAGCTGTTTTTT. Translation gives CASSIQGLGAGELFF. Using reference TRBV19 and TRBJ2-2 for the parts outside the CDR3, the full variable domain is DGGITQSPKYLFRKEGQNVTLSCEQNLNHDAMYWYRQDPGQGLRLIYYSQIVNDFQKGDIAEGYSVSREKKESFPLTVTSAQKNPTAFYLCASSIQGLGAGELFFGEGSRLTVL.

This clonotype has ten or more counts. V usage is TRBV7-2 and J usage is TRBJ1-5; D is ambiguous. This CDR3 is built from 15 residues. Trimming shortened V by 1 base and J by 1 base, and 8 bases separated the two germline ends. Germline CDR1 and CDR2: SGHTA and FQGNSA. CDR3: CASSLGSGSNQPQHF. CDR3 DNA: TGTGCCAGCAGCTTAGGTTCCGGGAGCAATCAGCCCCAGCATTTT.

This clonotype was counted at least ten times. The chain employs TRBV7-2 and TRBJ1-1, with 9 positions matching TRBD1. Looked up from germline, CDR1 is SGHTA and CDR2 is FQGNSA. This CDR3 has 14 residues. The J segment lost 5 bases and the V segment lost 6 bases, leaving 7 bases of the junction unmatched. The CDR3 DNA is TGTGCCAGCAGATTACAGGGGGCAGGGACTGAAGCTTTCTTT. Residues: CASRLQGAGTEAFF.

The gene calls are TRBV30 and TRBJ1-4; 7 nucleotides align to TRBD1. V lost 2 bases to trimming and J lost 8 bases; unmatched junction nucleotides: 14. The CDR3 extends over 16 amino acids. The germline V gene encodes CDR1 GTSNPN and CDR2 SVGIG (reference sequence). CDR3 sequence: CAWSPGQARKKEKLFF. The CDR3 bases are TGTGCCTGGAGTCCCGGACAGGCCCGTAAAAAAGAAAAACTGTTTTTT. Full variable domain (missing parts from reference TRBV30 and TRBJ1-4): SQTIHQWPATLVQPVGSPLSLECTVEGTSNPNLYWYRQAAGRGLQLLFYSVGIGQISSEVPQNLSASRPQDRQFILSSKKLLLSDSGFYLCAWSPGQARKKEKLFFGSGTQLSVL.

This clonotype was found a few times. The rearrangement uses TRBV25-1 and TRBJ1-2; no clear D gene. CDR3 length equals 11 residues. Trimming removed 3 bases at V and 5 bases at J, with 4 bases between. The germline V gene encodes CDR1 MGHDK and CDR2 SYGVNS. The CDR3 protein is CASSDVYGYTF. CDR3 nucleotide sequence: TGTGCCAGCAGTGACGTGTATGGCTACACCTTC.

Ten or more counts support this clonotype. The chain uses TRBV12-3 or TRBV12-4 and TRBJ2-3, with D possibly matching TRBD2 (5 bases). V shed 5 bases and J shed 0 bases, with 15 bases lying between them. The CDR3 sequence is 16 residues long. The CDR3 loop is CASSPVPGVSTDTQYF. The DNA for the CDR3 is TGTGCCAGCAGTCCTGTACCCGGGGTGAGCACAGATACGCAGTATTTT.

V usage is TRBV4-2 and J usage is TRBJ2-1; D ambiguous. The CDR3 runs 12 residues. Deletions cut 1 base from V and 10 bases from J, with 8 bases between. Per germline, CDR1 LGHNA and CDR2 YNFKEQ. CDR3 sequence (DNA): TGTGCCAGCAGCCAAGTCAGCGACGAGCAGTTCTTC. The encoded protein is CASSQVSDEQFF.

The V gene is TRBV7-2, the J gene TRBJ1-1, with D uncertain. V was shortened by 5 bases and J by 0 bases, with 10 bases between the two germline ends. This CDR3 spans 14 amino acids. The V gene's germline CDR1 is SGHTA and CDR2 FQGNSA. The CDR3 DNA reads TGTGCCAGCAGCCCCTCCGGCCTGAACACTGAAGCTTTCTTT. Its translation is CASSPSGLNTEAFF.

A note on this clonotype: At one of its ends the junction is not consistent with the germline gene, which may arise from a read error. CDR3 residues: CASSWTGGQAPQYF. In DNA form, the CDR3 reads TGTGCCAGCAGCTGGACAGGGGGACAGGCCCCCCAGTACTTC. The genes are TRBV5-3 and TRBJ2-5; 10 bases map to TRBD1. TRBV5-3 is placed among ORFs of uncertain function. The CDR3 totals 14 residues.

There are a few counts of this clonotype. The gene calls are TRBV4-3 and TRBJ2-6; D might be TRBD2 (6 bases). Between the trimmed V and J ends, which lost 2 bases and 4 bases, there was a span of 15 bases. CDR1 and CDR2 (germline): LGHNA, YSLEER. CDR3 length equals 17 residues. The DNA of the CDR3 is TGCGCCAGCAGCCAACGGGGAGGAGGCTTCGGGGCCAACGTCCTGACTTTC. Translation gives CASSQRGGGFGANVLTF.

The chain has TRBV11-1 and TRBJ1-1; 8 nucleotides line up with TRBD1. CDR1 is SGHAT, CDR2 FQDESV, per germline (reference sequence). Trimming removed 3 bases from V and 0 bases from J; junction bases left unmatched: 6. The CDR3 is 16 amino acids. The CDR3 sequence is CASSLLGQVLNTEAFF. The CDR3 coding sequence is TGTGCCAGCAGCTTGTTGGGACAGGTTTTGAACACTGAAGCTTTCTTT.

This clonotype was seen only a few times. V and J are TRBV25-1 and TRBJ1-2; D perhaps matches TRBD1 (6 bases). Per germline, CDR1 MGHDK and CDR2 SYGVNS. V was cut by 3 bases and J by 3 bases, with 8 bases left in between. This CDR3 has 13 amino acids. Written as DNA, the CDR3 is TGTGCCAGCAGTGAGGGGGCCCACTATGGCTACACCTTC. Protein product: CASSEGAHYGYTF.

The sample holds many counts of this clonotype. The chain is built from TRBV7-8 and TRBJ2-3; weak D call: TRBD2 (6 bases). This CDR3 is built from 17 residues. V shed 0 bases and J shed 4 bases, with 17 bases lying between them. The germline CDR1 and CDR2 sequences are SGHVS and FQNEAQ. The CDR3 DNA is TGTGCCAGCAGCTTAGCGCAACGGGGATGGGGGGCAGATACGCAGTATTTT. Translation: CASSLAQRGWGADTQYF.

This clonotype occurred a few times. The chain has TRBV19 and TRBJ1-2, with 8 bases identical to TRBD1. The CDR3 spans 12 residues. With 7 bases clipped from V and 6 bases from J, the junction kept 4 bases outside the gene matches. Germline V gives CDR1 LNHDA, CDR2 SQIVND (reference sequence). The CDR3 nucleotides are TGTGCCAGTAAAGGACAGGGCGATGGCTACACCTTC. As protein: CASKGQGDGYTF.

Remarks on this clonotype: One junction end disagrees with the germline gene, perhaps due to a read error. J is TRBJ1-5 and V is TRBV4-1; weak D call: TRBD1 (6 bases). CDR1 is MGHRA, CDR2 YSYEKL, per germline. The CDR3 runs to 15 residues. The CDR3 is CVSSQVSGVDQPQHF. CDR3 DNA sequence: TGCGTCAGCAGCCAAGTTTCAGGGGTCGATCAGCCCCAGCATTTT.

This clonotype was observed a few times. The chain links TRBV6-1 to TRBJ1-4; D is undetermined. Trimming took off 7 bases at V and 3 bases at J, with 12 bases between the two ends. Germline CDR1 MNHNS, CDR2 SASEGT. The CDR3 sequence is 14 residues long. CDR3 DNA: TGTGCCAGCAAAAGAATTGGGGCTAATGAAAAACTGTTTTTT. Its translation is CASKRIGANEKLFF.